This T cell receptor beta chain was documented in a study of T-cell reconstitution after alpha-beta-depleted transplantation in children. General study results and limits: Surviving recipient T cells and thymic progenitors produced the high day-60 TCRbeta diversity seen in some patients. It was reported that alpha-beta T cells came from several hundred expanded graft clones (about two months after transplant). The authors attributed T-cell counts and diversity one year after transplant mostly to newly produced T cells.

This clonotype was counted many times. The antigen is undetermined. Unique molecular identifiers were used in preparing the TCRbeta library. Via MiXCR, TCRdb re-called the PCR reads, giving one row per CDR3 protein. Here the sample spans about 600,000 distinct CDR3 sequences, 23% being singletons. This CDR3 spans 14 amino acids. The V gene's germline CDR1 is DFQATT and CDR2 SNEGSKA (reference sequence). Trimming shortened V by 5 bases and J by 2 bases, and 14 bases separated the two germline ends. The starting material was PBMCs, mostly from graft donor cells, obtained 360 days after TCRalphabeta/CD19-depleted stem cell transplant. The rearrangement links TRBV20-1 to TRBJ2-3, with D maybe TRBD2 (5 bases). This receptor was identified in a boy in the first two years of life who had a stem cell transplant for acute myeloid leukemia, so the T cells may come from the graft donor. The CDR3 DNA reads as TGCAGTGCTGAGCGAGGGCCTTCCACAGATACGCAGTATTTT. Its protein product is CSAERGPSTDTQYF.